Listed below are T cell receptor beta chains from one sample, sequenced in a study of cytomegalovirus exposure and HLA in healthy donors. Only in-frame clones appear in the TCRdb table, and some are missing; sequencing was by immunoSEQ multiplex PCR. The sample yields roughly 56,000 clones, 90% to 95% seen once. Material: PBMCs. These receptors were collected from a woman in her thirties in good health and CMV-seronegative. CDR3s include the opening cysteine and the closing phenylalanine or tryptophan. Each record gives: D gene, clone size, V gene, J gene, CDR3 DNA, CDR3 protein. The D gene is left open where the match is weak. Clone size is given for some rows only: seen once, a few or many times, or a class if the clone is expanded.

TRBD2	-	TRBV30	TRBJ2-7	TGTGCCTGGAGTGTATTTGGCGGGAGCTCCTACTTC	CAWSVFGGSSYF
-	-	TRBV7-2	TRBJ1-1	TGTGCCAGCAGCTTTAATTACGGGGAGGAAGCTTTCTTT	CASSFNYGEEAFF
-	-	TRBV30	TRBJ1-3	TGTGCCTGGAGTGTGGGCAGCTCTGGAAACACCATATATTTT	CAWSVGSSGNTIYF
-	-	TRBV7-9	TRBJ2-2	TGTGCCTCGGGCGGGGAGCTGTTTTTT	CASGGELFF
-	-	TRBV21-1	TRBJ1-2	TGTGCCAGCACCCCTGACAGATTCTATGGCTACACCTTC	CASTPDRFYGYTF
-	-	TRBV18	TRBJ1-5	TGTGCCAGCTCACCTCAGAACCTACAGTTCGGCAATCAGCCCCAGCATTTT	CASSPQNLQFGNQPQHF
-	few	TRBV18	TRBJ1-5	TGTGCCAGCTCACAACGAGGAGATCAGCCCCAGCATTTT	CASSQRGDQPQHF
TRBD2	few	TRBV7-9	TRBJ2-1	TGTGCGGTAGCGGGAGCCCTTCTTGGCGACACGCCCACCCACAATGAGCAGTTCTTC	CAVAGALLGDTPTHNEQFF
-	-	TRBV6-5	TRBJ1-4	TGTGCCAGCAGTTACTCGAACAGATATAATGAAAAACTGTTTTTT	CASSYSNRYNEKLFF
TRBD1	-	TRBV30	TRBJ1-2	TGTGCCTGGAGTCCGGACAGGCTCGGTGGCTACACCTTC	CAWSPDRLGGYTF
-	-	TRBV28	TRBJ1-5	TGTGCCAGCAGTTCCCCTGGGGGGTTATCGCAGCCCCAGCATTTT	CASSSPGGLSQPQHF
-	-	TRBV7-8	TRBJ1-5	TGTGCCAGCAGCCGAGCCCTTCGGTATGGCAATCAGCCCCAGCATTTT	CASSRALRYGNQPQHF
-	once	TRBV5-5	TRBJ1-1	TGTGCCAGCAGCTTCAGCGGGACAGAAGCTTTCTTT	CASSFSGTEAFF